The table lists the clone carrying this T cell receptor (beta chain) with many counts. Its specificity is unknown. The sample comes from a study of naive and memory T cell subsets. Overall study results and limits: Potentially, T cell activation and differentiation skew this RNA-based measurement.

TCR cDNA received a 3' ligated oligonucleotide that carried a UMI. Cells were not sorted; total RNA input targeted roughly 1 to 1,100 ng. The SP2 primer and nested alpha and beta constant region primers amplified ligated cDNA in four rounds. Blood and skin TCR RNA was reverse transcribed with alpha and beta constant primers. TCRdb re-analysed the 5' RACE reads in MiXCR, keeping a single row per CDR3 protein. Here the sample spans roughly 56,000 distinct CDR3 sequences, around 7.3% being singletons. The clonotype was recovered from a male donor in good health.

The CDR3 DNA is TGTGCCAGCAGTCCTGACCCCTTTGGGCAGTACTTC. Translation gives CASSPDPFGQYF. This chain joins TRBV2 and TRBJ2-7; D remains ambiguous. Trimming removed 5 bases at V and 9 bases at J, with 14 bases between. The CDR3 length is 12 residues. The germline V gene encodes CDR1 SNHLY and CDR2 FYNNEI.